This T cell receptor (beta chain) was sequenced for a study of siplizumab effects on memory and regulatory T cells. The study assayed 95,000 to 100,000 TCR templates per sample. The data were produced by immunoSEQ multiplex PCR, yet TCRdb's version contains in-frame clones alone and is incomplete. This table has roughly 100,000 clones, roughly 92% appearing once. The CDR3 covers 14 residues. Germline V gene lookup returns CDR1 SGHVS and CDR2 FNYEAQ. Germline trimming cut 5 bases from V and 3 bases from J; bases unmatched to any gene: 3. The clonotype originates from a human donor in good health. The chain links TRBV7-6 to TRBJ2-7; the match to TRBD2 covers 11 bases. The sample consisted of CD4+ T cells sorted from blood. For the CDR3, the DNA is TGTGCCAGCAGCCGGACTAGCGGGCGCTACGAGCAGTACTTC. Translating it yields CASSRTSGRYEQYF.